Each of the 9 T cell receptor beta chains below was sequenced from the same sample in a study of T-cell reconstitution after alpha-beta-depleted transplantation in children. Unique molecular identifiers tagged the TCRbeta library. MiXCR was run by TCRdb on the PCR reads, yielding one entry per CDR3 protein. The sample lists 140,000 to 150,000 distinct CDR3 sequences, around 9% occurring once. The specimen comprised PBMCs, mostly from graft donor cells, sampled 180 days after TCRalphabeta/CD19-depleted stem cell transplant. All receptors derive from a female patient aged 2-9 years who had a stem cell transplant for congenital amegakaryocytic thrombocytopenia, so the T cells may come from the graft donor.

This clonotype was seen more than once but under ten times. The chain recombines TRBV28 with TRBJ2-7, with 11 positions matching TRBD1. J was trimmed by 8 bases and V by 6 bases; bases with no gene match: 15. The CDR3 consists of 16 residues. From germline, CDR1 is MDHEN and CDR2 SYDVKM. The CDR3 region is CASSPPGQGASGQQYF. The CDR3 DNA sequence: TGTGCCAGCAGCCCACCAGGACAGGGGGCGTCGGGACAGCAGTACTTC.

This clonotype appeared a few times. This chain links TRBV4-3 with TRBJ2-5, with TRBD1 matching 7 bases. Germline V CDR1 and CDR2: LGHNA, YSLEER. V lost 1 base, J lost 2 bases, and 4 bases stayed unmatched. The CDR3 runs 15 residues. CDR3 coding DNA: TGCGCCAGCAGCCAAGGTGGGACAGTGCAAGAGACCCAGTACTTC. This sequence encodes CASSQGGTVQETQYF.

Many counts were recorded for this clonotype. The genes are TRBV4-1 and TRBJ2-5; D is possibly TRBD1 (6 bases). From germline, CDR1 is MGHRA and CDR2 YSYEKL. V dropped 1 base and J dropped 4 bases, with 13 bases sitting between them. This CDR3 contains 15 residues. The CDR3 loop reads CASSQARQARETQYF. The CDR3 region has the DNA TGCGCCAGCAGCCAAGCCCGACAGGCGCGAGAGACCCAGTACTTC.

This clonotype was counted ten times or more. V usage is TRBV20-1 and J usage is TRBJ2-1; 8 bases fit TRBD2. This CDR3 has 15 amino acids. The germline gives CDR1 DFQATT, CDR2 SNEGSKA (reference sequence). V trimming: 1 base; J trimming: 9 bases; junction bases outside the gene matches: 11. The CDR3 coding sequence is TGCAGTGCTAGAGCCCCGGGACTAGACCGGGGTGAGCAGTTCTTC. It specifies CSARAPGLDRGEQFF.

This clonotype has a count of ten or more. The chain joins TRBV5-1 to TRBJ2-4; the D gene is possibly TRBD1 (6 bases). The CDR3 contains 12 residues. V was clipped by 3 bases and J by 15 bases, with 16 bases between them. Germline CDR1 reads SGHRS; CDR2 reads YFSETQ. The CDR3 region is CASSSGAGAGYF. DNA for the CDR3: TGCGCCAGCAGCTCAGGGGCTGGCGCAGGGTACTTC. Full variable domain (remainder filled in from reference TRBV5-1 and TRBJ2-4): KAGVTQTPRYLIKTRGQQVTLSCSPISGHRSVSWYQQTPGQGLQFLFEYFSETQRNKGNFPGRFSGRQFSNSRSEMNVSTLELGDSALYLCASSSGAGAGYFGAGTRLSVL.

The rearrangement joins TRBV3-1 to TRBJ2-7, with D hard to call. There are 16 residues in the CDR3. Germline loops: CDR1 LGHDT, CDR2 YNNKEL (reference sequence). Between the trimmed V and J ends, which lost 1 base and 2 bases, there was a span of 15 bases. In nucleotides, the CDR3 is TGTGCCAGCAGCCAAGCGGACCGGAGATCCCCCTACGAGCAGTACTTC. It translates to CASSQADRRSPYEQYF.

This clonotype was counted only a few times. The chain recombines TRBV20-1 with TRBJ2-1; weak D call: TRBD1 (6 bases). V was trimmed by 2 bases and J by 7 bases, leaving 9 bases between them. CDR3 length: 12 amino acids. The germline V gene encodes CDR1 DFQATT and CDR2 SNEGSKA (reference sequence). CDR3 sequence reads: CSARYRENEQFF. The DNA for the CDR3 is TGCAGTGCTAGATACAGGGAAAATGAGCAGTTCTTC.

This clonotype was found many times. This chain connects TRBV20-1 to TRBJ1-4; 7 bases map to TRBD1. V lost 3 bases to trimming and J lost 7 bases; unmatched junction nucleotides: 8. The CDR3 consists of 14 residues. Per germline, CDR1 DFQATT and CDR2 SNEGSKA (reference sequence). CDR3 in amino acids: CSARSPGGGEKLFF. Written as DNA, the CDR3 is TGCAGTGCTAGGAGCCCAGGGGGGGGTGAAAAACTGTTTTTT.

This clonotype appeared many times. V gene TRBV18 combines with J gene TRBJ2-1; 7 bases agree with TRBD2. This CDR3 region has 14 residues. CDR1 is KGHSH and CDR2 is LQKENI in the germline V gene. J lost 8 bases, V lost 3 bases, and 7 bases had no gene match. The CDR3 protein is CASSPITSVHEQFF. Here the CDR3 DNA reads TGTGCCAGCTCACCCATCACTAGCGTGCATGAGCAGTTCTTC.